The 6 T cell receptor beta chains reported below all come from one sample, sequenced in a study of T cells after somatic rescue of genetic block. The table came from immunoSEQ multiplex PCR; TCRdb's copy has only in-frame clones and leaves some out. The table lists roughly 13,000 clones, over 65% of them singletons. The sample taken for sequencing was peripheral blood mononuclear cells (PBMCs). The receptors were sampled from a boy younger than 18.

This chain connects TRBV27 to TRBJ2-7; TRBD1 aligns across 9 bases. The ends lost 3 bases at V and 2 bases at J; junction bases unmatched: 5. This CDR3 spans 15 amino acids. Germline V gene sequence: CDR1 MNHEY, CDR2 SMNVEV (reference sequence). CDR3 coding DNA: TGTGCCAGCAGTTTCCGACAGGGGGAGGCCTACGAGCAGTACTTC. Its translation is CASSFRQGEAYEQYF.

V usage is TRBV30 and J usage is TRBJ1-1; D not certain. The CDR3 is made up of 13 amino acids. V was shortened by 0 bases and J by 0 bases, with 5 bases between the two germline ends. CDR1 GTSNPN and CDR2 SVGIG come from the germline V gene (reference sequence). Here the CDR3 DNA reads TGTGCCTGGAGTGTCTGGGTGAACACTGAAGCTTTCTTT. Translating gives CAWSVWVNTEAFF.

The chain has TRBV15 and TRBJ1-5; tentatively, D is TRBD1 (5 bases). Germline assignment: CDR1 LNHNV and CDR2 YYDKDF (reference sequence). The CDR3 spans 16 residues. V was shortened by 0 bases and J by 0 bases, with 9 bases between the two germline ends. The CDR3 region is CATSRDRQPSNQPQHF. The CDR3 nucleotides read TGTGCCACCAGCAGAGATCGACAGCCTAGCAATCAGCCCCAGCATTTT.

The rearrangement links TRBV10-3 to TRBJ2-7; tentative D call: TRBD2 (6 bases). This CDR3 is built from 13 residues. Germline loops: CDR1 ENHRY, CDR2 SYGVKD. Trimming stripped 6 bases from V and 3 bases from J, with 12 bases between. The CDR3 nucleotides read TGTGCCATCAGCTTTGTGGGACTCTACGAGCAGTACTTC. Translating gives CAISFVGLYEQYF.

The gene calls are TRBV6-6 and TRBJ1-2; TRBD1 might be the D (6 bases). Germline-derived CDR1 and CDR2 are MNHNY and SVGAGI (reference sequence). The CDR3 is 15 residues long. V was cut by 2 bases and J by 1 base, with 11 bases left in between. The CDR3 DNA reads TGTGCCAGCAGTTACGCGGGACATTTTAACTATGGCTACACCTTC. This sequence encodes CASSYAGHFNYGYTF.

This chain links TRBV9 with TRBJ1-2; D is perhaps TRBD1 (5 bases). V dropped 5 bases and J dropped 4 bases, with 18 bases sitting between them. Germline CDR1 is SGDLS and CDR2 is YYNGEE. This CDR3 has 15 amino acids. CDR3 in DNA: TGTGCCAGCAGGGTCGGGACCGCACCTTCCTATGGCTACACCTTC. Residues: CASRVGTAPSYGYTF. Combining the CDR3 with reference TRBV9 and TRBJ1-2 gives the whole variable domain DSGVTQTPKHLITATGQRVTLRCSPRSGDLSVYWYQQSLDQGLQFLIQYYNGEERAKGNILERFSAQQFPDLHSELNLSSLELGDSALYFCASRVGTAPSYGYTFGSGTRLTVV.